Described below is a single TCR beta chain sequence and its context. What it recognizes is unknown. These data originate in a study of CD8+CD57+ T cells in acquired aplastic anemia. All sequencing subjects had displayed CD8+CD57+ cell expansion on flow cytometry. The patients, all of them, had severe acquired aplastic anemia. Study-level points and caveats: Some 31 shared CD8+ CDR3s appeared highly expressed within patients' immunodominant clones.

Genomic DNA served as template for TCR beta VDJ and CDR3 profiling. TCRdb reprocessed the reads with MiXCR, giving one entry per CDR3 protein. The sample has some 180,000 distinct CDR3 sequences, around 63% seen once. The germline V and J ends were trimmed by 3 bases and 4 bases, with 6 bases remaining between them. The CDR3 loop spans 12 amino acids. From germline, CDR1 is LNHDA and CDR2 SQIVND (reference sequence). The rearrangement uses TRBV19 and TRBJ1-2; D ambiguous. Specimen: sorted CD4+, CD8+, or CD8+CD57+ T cells (not recorded which) from PBMCs. The clonotype originates from a human donor with aplastic anemia. Written as DNA, the CDR3 is TGTGCCAGTAGTATCGCGACCTATGGCTACACCTTC. Translation: CASSIATYGYTF.